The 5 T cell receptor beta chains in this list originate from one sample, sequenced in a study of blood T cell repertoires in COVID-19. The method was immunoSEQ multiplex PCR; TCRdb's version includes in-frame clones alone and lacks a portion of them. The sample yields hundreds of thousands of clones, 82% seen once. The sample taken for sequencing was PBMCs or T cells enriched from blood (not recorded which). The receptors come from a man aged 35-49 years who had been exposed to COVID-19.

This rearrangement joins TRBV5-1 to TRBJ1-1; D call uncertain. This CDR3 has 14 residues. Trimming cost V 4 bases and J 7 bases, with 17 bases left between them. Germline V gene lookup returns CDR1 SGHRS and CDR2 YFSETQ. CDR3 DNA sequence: TGCGCCAGCAGCGCCCGACTTGGTGTAAGTGAAGCTTTCTTT. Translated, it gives CASSARLGVSEAFF. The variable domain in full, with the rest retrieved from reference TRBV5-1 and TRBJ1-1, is KAGVTQTPRYLIKTRGQQVTLSCSPISGHRSVSWYQQTPGQGLQFLFEYFSETQRNKGNFPGRFSGRQFSNSRSEMNVSTLELGDSALYLCASSARLGVSEAFFGQGTRLTVV.

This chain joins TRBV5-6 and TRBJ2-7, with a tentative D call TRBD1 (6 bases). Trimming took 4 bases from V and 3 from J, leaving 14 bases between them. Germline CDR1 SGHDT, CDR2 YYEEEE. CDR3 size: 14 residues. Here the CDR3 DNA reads TGTGCCAGCAGCCCCCGGGACAACCGCTACGAGCAGTACTTC. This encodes CASSPRDNRYEQYF. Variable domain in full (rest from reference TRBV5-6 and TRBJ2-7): DAGVTQSPTHLIKTRGQQVTLRCSPKSGHDTVSWYQQALGQGPQFIFQYYEEEERQRGNFPDRFSGHQFPNYSSELNVNALLLGDSALYLCASSPRDNRYEQYFGPGTRLTVT.

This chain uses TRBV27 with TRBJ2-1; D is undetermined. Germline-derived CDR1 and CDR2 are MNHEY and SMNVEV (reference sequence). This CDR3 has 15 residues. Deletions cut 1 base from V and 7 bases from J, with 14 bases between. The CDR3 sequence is CASSLFPLLTNEQFF. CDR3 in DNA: TGTGCCAGCAGTTTATTTCCTTTGTTGACTAATGAGCAGTTCTTC.

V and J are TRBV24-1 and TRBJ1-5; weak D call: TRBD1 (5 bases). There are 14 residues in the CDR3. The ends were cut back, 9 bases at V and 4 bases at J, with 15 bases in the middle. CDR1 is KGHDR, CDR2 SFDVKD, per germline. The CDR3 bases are TGTGCCACCGGGGCGGGGTCTACGAATCAGCCCCAGCATTTT. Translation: CATGAGSTNQPQHF.

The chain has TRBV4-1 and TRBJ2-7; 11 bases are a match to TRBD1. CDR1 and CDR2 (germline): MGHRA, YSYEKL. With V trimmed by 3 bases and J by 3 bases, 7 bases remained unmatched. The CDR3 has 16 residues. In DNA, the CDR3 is TGCGCCAGCAGCCAGCCCGGGACAGGGGGAAACTACGAGCAGTACTTC. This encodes CASSQPGTGGNYEQYF.